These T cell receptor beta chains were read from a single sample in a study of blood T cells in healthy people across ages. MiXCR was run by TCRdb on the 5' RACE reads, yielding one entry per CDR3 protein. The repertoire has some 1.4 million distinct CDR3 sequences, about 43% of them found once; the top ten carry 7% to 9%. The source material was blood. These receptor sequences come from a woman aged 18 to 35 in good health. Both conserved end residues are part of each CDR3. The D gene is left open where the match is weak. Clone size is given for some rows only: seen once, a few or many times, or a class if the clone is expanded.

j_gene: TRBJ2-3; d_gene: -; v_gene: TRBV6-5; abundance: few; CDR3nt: TGTGCCAGCAGCCCCTTCGCTAGCACAGATACGCAGTATTTT; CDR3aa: CASSPFASTDTQYF
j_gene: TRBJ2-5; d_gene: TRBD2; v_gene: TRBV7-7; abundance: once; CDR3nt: TGTGCCAGCAGCCCCCGTAGCGGGAGTGGCCAAGGGACCCAGTACTTC; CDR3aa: CASSPRSGSGQGTQYF
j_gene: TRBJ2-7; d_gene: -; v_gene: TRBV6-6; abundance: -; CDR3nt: TGTGCCAGCAGTGTGGACTACTACTCCTACGAGCAGTACTTC; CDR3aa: CASSVDYYSYEQYF
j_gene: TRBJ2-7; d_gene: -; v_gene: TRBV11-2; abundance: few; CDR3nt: TGTGCCAGCAGCCCCCTACCTTCAGCCTCCTACGAGCAGTACTTC; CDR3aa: CASSPLPSASYEQYF
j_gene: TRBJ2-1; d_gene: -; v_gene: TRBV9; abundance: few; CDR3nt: TGTGCCAGCAGCGTACTAGCCGGGTTTGGGGAGCAGTTCTTC; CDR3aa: CASSVLAGFGEQFF
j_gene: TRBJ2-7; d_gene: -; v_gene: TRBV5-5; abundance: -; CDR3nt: TGTGCCAGCAGCTTGATGCCGGGACACCTCTACGAGCAGTACTTC; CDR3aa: CASSLMPGHLYEQYF
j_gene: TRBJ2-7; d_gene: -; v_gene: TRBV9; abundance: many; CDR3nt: TGTGCCAGCAACGTAGTTGGCACCTTAGCCTACGAGCAGTACTTC; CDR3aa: CASNVVGTLAYEQYF
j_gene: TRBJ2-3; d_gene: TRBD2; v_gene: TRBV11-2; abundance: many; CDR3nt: TGTGCCAGCAGCGGCGGGACTAGCGGCCTCACAGATACGCAGTATTTT; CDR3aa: CASSGGTSGLTDTQYF
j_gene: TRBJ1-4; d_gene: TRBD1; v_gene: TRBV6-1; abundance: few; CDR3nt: TGTGCCAGCAGTGAAGGGGACAGGAATGAAAAACTGTTTTTT; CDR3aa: CASSEGDRNEKLFF
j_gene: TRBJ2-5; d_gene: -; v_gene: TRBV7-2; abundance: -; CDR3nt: TGTGCCAGCAGCGACTCCCGGGGTATGGAGACCCAGTACTTC; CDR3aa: CASSDSRGMETQYF
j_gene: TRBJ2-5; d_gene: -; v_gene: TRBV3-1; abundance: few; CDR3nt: TGTGCCAGCAGCCAAGTTTGGGGGTACCAAGAGACCCAGTACTTC; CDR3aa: CASSQVWGYQETQYF
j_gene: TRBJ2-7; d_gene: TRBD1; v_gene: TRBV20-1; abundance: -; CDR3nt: TGCAGTGCTAGAAAAGGACAGGGGGCCTACGAGCAGTACTTC; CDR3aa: CSARKGQGAYEQYF
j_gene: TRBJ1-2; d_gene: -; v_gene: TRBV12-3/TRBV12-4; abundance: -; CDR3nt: TGTGCCAGCAGTACCACGACGTCCGGATCTAACTATGGCTACACCTTC; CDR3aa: CASSTTTSGSNYGYTF
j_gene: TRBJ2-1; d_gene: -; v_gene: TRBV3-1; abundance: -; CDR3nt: TGTGCCAGCAGCCAGCCGGGAACAGGGACCAATGAGCAGTTCTTC; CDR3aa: CASSQPGTGTNEQFF
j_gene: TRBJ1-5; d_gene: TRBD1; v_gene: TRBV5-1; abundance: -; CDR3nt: TGCGCCAGCAGCTTGGGAGGGACAGGGAATAGCAATCAGCCCCTGCATTTT; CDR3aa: CASSLGGTGNSNQPLHF
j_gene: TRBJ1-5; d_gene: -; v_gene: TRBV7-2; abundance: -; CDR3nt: TGTGCCAGCAGCTTAATGAAGGGAGAGCCCCAGCATTTT; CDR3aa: CASSLMKGEPQHF
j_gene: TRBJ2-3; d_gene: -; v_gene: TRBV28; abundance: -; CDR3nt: TGTGCCAGCAGTTTTGTGGGGACCACAGATACGCAGTATTTT; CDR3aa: CASSFVGTTDTQYF
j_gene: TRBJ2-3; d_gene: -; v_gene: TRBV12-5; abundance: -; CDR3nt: TGTGCTAGTGGTTTAGGGGCCGAGGGTCCAGATACGCAGTATTTT; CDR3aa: CASGLGAEGPDTQYF
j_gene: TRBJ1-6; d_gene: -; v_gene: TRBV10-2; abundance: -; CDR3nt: TGCGCCAGCAGTGTCCCTCTTAGGTCCTATAACGGTTCACCCCTCCACTTT; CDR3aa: CASSVPLRSYNGSPLHF
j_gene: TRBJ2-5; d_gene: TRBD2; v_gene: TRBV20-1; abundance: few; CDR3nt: TGCAGTGGCCCCCCGGAGGGTAGCGGGTTACAAGAGACCCAGTACTTC; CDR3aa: CSGPPEGSGLQETQYF
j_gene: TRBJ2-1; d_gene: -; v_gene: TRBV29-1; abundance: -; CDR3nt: TGCAGCGCCTTAATCGGCAGGGTCCCCTACAATCAGCAGTTCTTC; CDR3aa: CSALIGRVPYNQQFF
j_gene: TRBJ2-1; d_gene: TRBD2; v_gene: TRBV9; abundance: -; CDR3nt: TGTGCCAGCAGCGCCTTACCGGACCTAGCGGGAGGGCAGTTCTTC; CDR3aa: CASSALPDLAGGQFF
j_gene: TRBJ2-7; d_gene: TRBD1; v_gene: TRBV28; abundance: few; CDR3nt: TGTGCCAGCAGCCCTCTACAGGGGGTTATTCGGTACGAGCAGTACTTC; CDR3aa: CASSPLQGVIRYEQYF
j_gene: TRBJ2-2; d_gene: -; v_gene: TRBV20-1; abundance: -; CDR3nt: TGCAGTGCGCCGGGAGATACGAACACCGGGGAGCTGTTTTTT; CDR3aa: CSAPGDTNTGELFF
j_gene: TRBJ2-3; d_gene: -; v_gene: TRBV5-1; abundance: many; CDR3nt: TGTGCCAGCAGTTTAGGGGGTTTCACAGATACGCAGTATTTT; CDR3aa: CASSLGGFTDTQYF
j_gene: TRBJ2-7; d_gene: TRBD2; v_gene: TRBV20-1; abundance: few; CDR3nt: TGCAGTGCTAGATATGCGGGAGACAACGAGCAGTACTTC; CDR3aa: CSARYAGDNEQYF
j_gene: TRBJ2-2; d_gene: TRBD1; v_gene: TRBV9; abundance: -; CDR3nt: TGTGCCAGCAGAGAAGGGACAGGGCCTCTCGGGGAGCTGTTTTTT; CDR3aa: CASREGTGPLGELFF
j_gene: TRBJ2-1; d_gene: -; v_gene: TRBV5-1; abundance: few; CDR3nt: TGCGCCAGCAGCTCTGGGCAGGGTGAAAATGAGCAGTTCTTC; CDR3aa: CASSSGQGENEQFF
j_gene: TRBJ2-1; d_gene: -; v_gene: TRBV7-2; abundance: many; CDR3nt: TGTGCCAGCAGCCCCCACAGGGTGAACAATGAGCAGTTCTTC; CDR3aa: CASSPHRVNNEQFF
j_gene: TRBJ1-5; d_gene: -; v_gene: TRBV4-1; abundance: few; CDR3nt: TGCGCCAGCAGCCAAGGCCCGGATCAGCCCCAGCATTTT; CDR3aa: CASSQGPDQPQHF
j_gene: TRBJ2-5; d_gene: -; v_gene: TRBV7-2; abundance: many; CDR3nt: TGTGCCAGCAGCGTGCTGGGCTTGCGCACCCAGTACTTC; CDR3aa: CASSVLGLRTQYF
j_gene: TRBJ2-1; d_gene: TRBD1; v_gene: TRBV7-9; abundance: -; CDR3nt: TGTGCCAGCAGCCCCACCGGACAGGGAGAGTTCTTC; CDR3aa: CASSPTGQGEFF
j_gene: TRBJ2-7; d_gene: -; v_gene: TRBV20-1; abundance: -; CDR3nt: TGCAGTGCTCCAACCCCACAAGGACGCTCCTACGAGCAGTACTTC; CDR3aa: CSAPTPQGRSYEQYF
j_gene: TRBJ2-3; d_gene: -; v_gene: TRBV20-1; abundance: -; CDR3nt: TGCAGTGGTAATGGCGGCGCTAGCACAGATACGCAGTATTTT; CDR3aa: CSGNGGASTDTQYF
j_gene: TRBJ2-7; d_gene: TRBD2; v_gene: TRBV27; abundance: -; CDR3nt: TGTGCCAGCGGGACCGCTAGCGGGAGCTCCTACGAGCAGTACTTC; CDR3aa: CASGTASGSSYEQYF
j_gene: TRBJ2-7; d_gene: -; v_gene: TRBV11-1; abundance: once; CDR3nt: TGTGCCAGCAGCTTAGGGCGAAGCAATCCTTACGAGCAGTACTTC; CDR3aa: CASSLGRSNPYEQYF
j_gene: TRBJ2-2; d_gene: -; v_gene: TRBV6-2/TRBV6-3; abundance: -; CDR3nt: TGTGCCAGCAGTTACTCGCACCTTCTAGCTGCAGGGGAGCTGTTTTTT; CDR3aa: CASSYSHLLAAGELFF
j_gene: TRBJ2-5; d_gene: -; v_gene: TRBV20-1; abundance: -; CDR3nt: TGCAGTCTAGGCCGGGACGAAAGGGAGACCCAGTACTTC; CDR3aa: CSLGRDERETQYF
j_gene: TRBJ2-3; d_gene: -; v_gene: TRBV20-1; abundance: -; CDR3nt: TGCAGTGCTAGACCCCAGGGTAGCGGCTACACAGATACGCAGTATTTT; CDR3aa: CSARPQGSGYTDTQYF
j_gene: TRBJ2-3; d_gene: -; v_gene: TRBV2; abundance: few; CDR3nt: TGTGCCAGCAGTCCCTCAACAGGGCCCCGCACAGATACGCAGTATTTT; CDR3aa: CASSPSTGPRTDTQYF
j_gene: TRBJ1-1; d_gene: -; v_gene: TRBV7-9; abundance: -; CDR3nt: TGTGCCAGCAGCATGCCGATGAACACTGAAGCTTTCTTT; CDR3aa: CASSMPMNTEAFF
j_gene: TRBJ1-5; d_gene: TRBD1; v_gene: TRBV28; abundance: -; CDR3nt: TGTGCCAGCAGTTTGCTGGGACAGGGGAGCAATCAGCCCCAGCATTTT; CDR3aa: CASSLLGQGSNQPQHF
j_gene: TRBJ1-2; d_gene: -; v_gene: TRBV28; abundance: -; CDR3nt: TGTGCCAGCAGCACGGACCGCTATGGCTACACCTTC; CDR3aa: CASSTDRYGYTF
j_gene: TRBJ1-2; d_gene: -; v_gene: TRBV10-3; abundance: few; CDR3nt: TGTGCCAGGGCCCGGGACAACTATGGCTACACCTTC; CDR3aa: CARARDNYGYTF
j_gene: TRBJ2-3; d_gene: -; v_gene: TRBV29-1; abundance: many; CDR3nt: TGCAGCGTTGAACTTGGCAGCACAGATACGCAGTATTTT; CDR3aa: CSVELGSTDTQYF
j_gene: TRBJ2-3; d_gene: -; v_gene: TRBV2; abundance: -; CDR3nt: TGTGCCAGCAGGACCCCGTTGACAGATACGCAGTATTTT; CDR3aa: CASRTPLTDTQYF
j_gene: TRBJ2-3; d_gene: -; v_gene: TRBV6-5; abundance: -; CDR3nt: TGTGCCAGCAGTCCTGGGCCGGATACCCACACAGATACGCAGTATTTT; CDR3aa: CASSPGPDTHTDTQYF
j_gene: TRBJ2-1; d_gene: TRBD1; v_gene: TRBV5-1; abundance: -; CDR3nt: TGCGCCAGCAGCGTCGGACAGGAGAGCTCCTACAATGAGCAGTTCTTC; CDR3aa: CASSVGQESSYNEQFF
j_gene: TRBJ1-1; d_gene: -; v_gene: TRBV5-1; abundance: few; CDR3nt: TGCGCCAGCAGCTTGGGCCGGGTCGAGGACACTGAAGCTTTCTTT; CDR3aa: CASSLGRVEDTEAFF
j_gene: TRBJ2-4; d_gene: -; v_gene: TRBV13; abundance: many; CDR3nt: TGTGCCAGCAGCTTAGGAGACATTCAGTACTTC; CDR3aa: CASSLGDIQYF
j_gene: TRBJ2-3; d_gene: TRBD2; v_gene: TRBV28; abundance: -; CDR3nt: TGTGCCAGCAGTTTATGGACTAGCGGGGGGGCCCCAGATACGCAGTATTTT; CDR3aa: CASSLWTSGGAPDTQYF
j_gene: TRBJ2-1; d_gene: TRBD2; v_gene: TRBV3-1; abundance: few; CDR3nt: TGTGCCAGCAGCCCTGGAGCGGGAGGGCTATACAATGAGCAGTTCTTC; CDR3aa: CASSPGAGGLYNEQFF
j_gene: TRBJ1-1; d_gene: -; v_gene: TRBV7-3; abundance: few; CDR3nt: TGTGCCAGCAGCTCGGGACCGAGGGGCATGAACACTGAAGCTTTCTTT; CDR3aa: CASSSGPRGMNTEAFF
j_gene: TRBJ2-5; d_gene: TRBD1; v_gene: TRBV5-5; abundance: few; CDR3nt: TGTGCCAGCAGCTCCCCCCGGAGTACAGGGGGAGCAGAGACCCAGTACTTC; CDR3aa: CASSSPRSTGGAETQYF
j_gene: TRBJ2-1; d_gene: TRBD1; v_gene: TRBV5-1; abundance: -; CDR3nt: TGCGCCAGCAGCTTCGGACAGGCGGATGAGCAGTTCTTC; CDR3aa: CASSFGQADEQFF